The 32 T cell receptor beta chains below were found in one sample sequenced in a study of a mutant IDH1 vaccine in newly diagnosed glioma. Time point defined: week 5, during vaccination. Doses comprised 300 ug of mutant IDH1 20-mer peptide each, plus topical imiquimod. These TCRs are of unknown antigen specificity. Assay used: immunoSEQ multiplex PCR; TCRdb lists only in-frame clones, some missing. This table has some 30,000 clones, 80% to 90% appearing once. Specimen: PBMCs, collected from a glioma patient whose treatment included an IDH1 peptide vaccine. These receptors originate from a man between 18 and 35 years old with glioma.

The chain uses TRBV30 and TRBJ2-7; D unclear. In germline, CDR1 is GTSNPN, CDR2 SVGIG (reference sequence). Trimming removed 0 bases at V and 3 bases at J, with 15 bases between. The CDR3 consists of 15 residues. For the CDR3, the DNA is TGTGCCTGGAGTGTAGGTCACAAGTTGGGCTACGAGCAGTACTTC. It codes for CAWSVGHKLGYEQYF.

This sequence joins TRBV5-4 and TRBJ1-2; D gene ambiguous. CDR1 is SGHNT and CDR2 is YYREEE in the germline V gene (reference sequence). The V and J ends lost 4 bases and 2 bases respectively, with 15 bases between them. The CDR3 has 15 amino acids. This chain's CDR3 is CASSEPALGNYGYTF. CDR3 DNA sequence: TGTGCCAGCAGCGAACCCGCCTTAGGGAACTATGGCTACACCTTC.

V and J are TRBV27 and TRBJ2-5; 12 bases align to TRBD2. The V gene's germline CDR1 is MNHEY and CDR2 SMNVEV (reference sequence). V shed 6 bases and J 5 bases; nucleotides not matched to a gene: 10. CDR3 length: 16 amino acids. CDR3 nucleotide sequence: TGTGCCAGCAGCCTCTCCCCTAGCGGGAGGGCCGAGACCCAGTACTTC. This codes for CASSLSPSGRAETQYF.

The chain uses TRBV5-6 and TRBJ2-4; 9 bases fit TRBD1. V trimming: 5 bases; J trimming: 1 base; junction bases outside the gene matches: 7. The CDR3 extends over 16 amino acids. Germline CDR1 SGHDT, CDR2 YYEEEE. This CDR3 is CASRGQGSGAKNIQYF. In DNA form, the CDR3 reads TGTGCCAGCAGGGGACAGGGATCAGGGGCCAAAAACATTCAGTACTTC.

The V and J genes are TRBV6-1 and TRBJ1-6; D remains unclear. In germline, CDR1 is MNHNS, CDR2 SASEGT. The CDR3 sequence is 14 residues long. Trimming shortened V by 7 bases and J by 8 bases, and 15 bases separated the two germline ends. CDR3 nucleotide sequence: TGTGCCAGCATAGATCGTCGGCGATATTCACCCCTCCACTTT. Its translation is CASIDRRRYSPLHF.

The rearrangement joins TRBV30 to TRBJ1-3; 10 nucleotides align to TRBD1. J lost 4 bases, V lost 2 bases, and 11 bases had no gene match. The CDR3 is 17 amino acids. Germline loops: CDR1 GTSNPN, CDR2 SVGIG (reference sequence). DNA for the CDR3: TGTGCCTGGAGTTGGCCGGGACAGGGGTTCGCCGGAAACACCATATATTTT. This encodes CAWSWPGQGFAGNTIYF.

The chain recombines TRBV7-9 with TRBJ2-7; D possibly corresponds to TRBD2 (6 bases). The V end lost 4 bases, the J end lost 2 bases, and 6 bases lay between the germline ends. Germline V lookup: CDR1 SEHNR, CDR2 FQNEAQ (reference sequence). CDR3 length: 12 amino acids. The CDR3 sequence is CASSSGAYEQYF. Written as DNA, the CDR3 is TGTGCCAGCAGCTCGGGAGCCTACGAGCAGTACTTC.

V and J are TRBV27 and TRBJ2-5, with 10 bases identical to TRBD2. Germline trimming cut 6 bases from V and 4 bases from J; bases unmatched to any gene: 11. CDR1 and CDR2 from the germline V gene are MNHEY and SMNVEV (reference sequence). This CDR3 is 16 amino acids long. CDR3 bases: TGTGCCAGCAGCCCTCATGGGACTAGCGCCATAGAGACCCAGTACTTC. Translating it yields CASSPHGTSAIETQYF.

The V call is TRBV29-1, the J call TRBJ1-2, with D perhaps matching TRBD1 (5 bases). This CDR3 contains 14 residues. V was cut by 7 bases and J by 8 bases, with 23 bases left in between. Germline loops: CDR1 SQVTM, CDR2 ANQGSEA. CDR3 nucleotide sequence: TGCAGCGCTAGGAATAGGGGAGCCGGCGGGGGCTACACCTTC. As protein: CSARNRGAGGGYTF. Full variable domain (rest looked up from reference TRBV29-1 and TRBJ1-2): SAVISQKPSRDICQRGTSLTIQCQVDSQVTMMFWYRQQPGQSLTLIATANQGSEATYESGFVIDKFPISRPNLTFSTLTVSNMSPEDSSIYLCSARNRGAGGGYTFGSGTRLTVV.

The chain is built from TRBV2 and TRBJ1-1; no reliable D call. V lost 3 bases, J lost 5 bases, and 7 bases lay in between. The CDR3 has 12 residues. Looked up from germline, CDR1 is SNHLY and CDR2 is FYNNEI. In nucleotides, the CDR3 is TGTGCCAGCAGTGAGGTGGTGACTGAAGCTTTCTTT. It encodes CASSEVVTEAFF.

The chain uses TRBV14 and TRBJ2-5, with 7 bases identical to TRBD1. Germline V gene lookup returns CDR1 SGHDN and CDR2 FVKESK. This CDR3 contains 14 residues. J gave up 3 bases and V 4 bases, and 5 bases lay outside the gene matches. CDR3 sequence (DNA): TGTGCCAGCAGCCTCCGGGACAGTAAAGAGACCCAGTACTTC. Its protein is CASSLRDSKETQYF.

CDR3 in amino acids: CATKGQSYNEQFF. DNA for the CDR3: TGTGCCACCAAGGGACAGTCCTACAATGAGCAGTTCTTC. The V call is TRBV2, the J call TRBJ2-1; 7 nucleotides line up with TRBD1. The junction had 4 bases not matched to a gene; V was cut back by 10 bases and J by 1 base. The CDR3 has 13 amino acids. Per the germline V gene, CDR1 is SNHLY and CDR2 is FYNNEI.

The V and J genes are TRBV10-3 and TRBJ2-6; 8 bases line up with TRBD1. Germline V gene data show CDR1 as ENHRY and CDR2 as SYGVKD. The trim removed 2 bases at V and 2 bases at J, leaving 8 bases unmatched. The CDR3 consists of 18 residues. CDR3 amino acids: CAISEGRQGRTGANVLTF. The CDR3 region has the DNA TGTGCCATCAGTGAGGGGAGACAGGGGAGGACTGGGGCCAACGTCCTGACTTTC.

The chain employs TRBV30 and TRBJ1-5; D unclear. CDR1 is GTSNPN and CDR2 is SVGIG in the germline V gene (reference sequence). The CDR3 is 15 residues long. The V gene lost 1 base and the J gene lost 0 bases, with 10 bases spanning the gap. In DNA form, the CDR3 reads TGTGCCTGGAGTGAAGGGAGAAGTAGCAATCAGCCCCAGCATTTT. This codes for CAWSEGRSSNQPQHF.

The chain joins TRBV6-5 to TRBJ2-5; perhaps TRBD2 as D (5 bases). Trimming pared 8 bases from V and 7 bases from J, leaving 14 bases between. CDR3 length: 12 residues. The germline V gene has CDR1 MNHEY and CDR2 SVGAGI. Written as DNA, the CDR3 is TGTGCCAGCGGAACCCGACGGGGGACCCAGTACTTC. It encodes CASGTRRGTQYF.

V usage is TRBV19 and J usage is TRBJ1-5, with 7 positions matching TRBD1. CDR3 length: 15 residues. J gave up 5 bases and V 6 bases, and 10 bases lay outside the gene matches. CDR1 and CDR2 from the germline V gene are LNHDA and SQIVND (reference sequence). The CDR3 DNA reads TGTGCCAGTAGAAACGACAGGGAGGGCGATCAGCCCCAGCATTTT. It codes for CASRNDREGDQPQHF.

The chain employs TRBV2 and TRBJ1-5; 11 positions match TRBD1. The CDR3 consists of 16 residues. The germline V gene encodes CDR1 SNHLY and CDR2 FYNNEI. V dropped 7 bases and J dropped 1; count of bases not matched to a gene: 6. This CDR3 reads CASTGTGGRSNQPQHF. The CDR3 bases are TGTGCCAGCACCGGGACAGGGGGGAGAAGCAATCAGCCCCAGCATTTT.

The J gene is TRBJ1-5, the V gene TRBV4-3; D call uncertain. Trimming removed 3 bases from V and 2 bases from J, with 5 bases in between. This CDR3 contains 13 residues. Germline CDR1 is LGHNA and CDR2 is YSLEER. CDR3 residues: CASSQSGNQPQHF. As DNA, the CDR3 is TGCGCCAGCAGCCAGTCGGGCAATCAGCCCCAGCATTTT.

The chain employs TRBV5-6 and TRBJ2-5, with D hard to call. The CDR3 totals 14 residues. Trimming took 1 base from V and 0 from J, leaving 7 bases between them. Germline CDR1 SGHDT, CDR2 YYEEEE. In DNA, the CDR3 is TGTGCCAGCAGCTTGTCACAGTACCAAGAGACCCAGTACTTC. This gives the protein CASSLSQYQETQYF.

This sequence joins TRBV4-1 and TRBJ2-2; 13 positions agree with TRBD2. CDR1 is MGHRA and CDR2 is YSYEKL in the germline V gene. The CDR3 length is 18 residues. V lost 1 base to trimming and J lost 5 bases; unmatched junction nucleotides: 7. CDR3 in DNA: TGCGCCAGCAGCCAAGGAGGACTAGCGGGAGTGGGGACCGGGGAGCTGTTTTTT. Translation: CASSQGGLAGVGTGELFF.

This chain connects TRBV4-2 to TRBJ2-3; D not resolved. V lost 1 base and J 6 bases, leaving 8 bases between the germline ends. CDR1 and CDR2 (germline): LGHNA, YNFKEQ. This CDR3 comprises 13 residues. The DNA of the CDR3 is TGTGCCAGCAGCCAAGTGGTGAAGGATACGCAGTATTTT. Its protein is CASSQVVKDTQYF.

A single count supports this clone. This chain uses TRBV6-1 with TRBJ2-5; 11 positions match TRBD2. The CDR3 covers 18 residues. V was clipped by 1 base and J by 4 bases; unmatched bases: 11. Germline V lookup: CDR1 MNHNS, CDR2 SASEGT. CDR3 nucleotide sequence: TGTGCCAGCAGTGAAGGGGTCCTACTAGCGGGAGTGGTAGAGACCCAGTACTTC. It yields the protein CASSEGVLLAGVVETQYF.

The V and J genes are TRBV30 and TRBJ1-2; D is undetermined. In germline, CDR1 is GTSNPN, CDR2 SVGIG (reference sequence). V lost 8 bases and J lost 8, with 15 bases in between. The CDR3 runs to 11 residues. The CDR3 DNA follows: TGTGCCCGCCGGATCGGTATGGGCTACACCTTC. The encoded protein is CARRIGMGYTF. The whole variable domain, remainder taken from reference TRBV30 and TRBJ1-2, is SQTIHQWPATLVQPVGSPLSLECTVEGTSNPNLYWYRQAAGRGLQLLFYSVGIGQISSEVPQNLSASRPQDRQFILSSKKLLLSDSGFYLCARRIGMGYTFGSGTRLTVV.

The chain recombines TRBV6-4 with TRBJ2-1; D not certain. Germline V CDR1 and CDR2: MRHNA, SNTAGT. The CDR3 totals 15 residues. The V and J ends lost 3 bases and 1 base respectively, with 10 bases between them. CDR3 amino acids: CASSEKPESYNEQFF. The CDR3 region has the DNA TGTGCCAGCAGTGAGAAACCGGAATCCTACAATGAGCAGTTCTTC.

V is TRBV2 and J is TRBJ1-1; D is undetermined. Germline V CDR1 and CDR2: SNHLY, FYNNEI. V lost 4 bases and J lost 1, with 7 bases in between. The CDR3 length is 13 residues. The CDR3 DNA follows: TGTGCCAGCAGTGGAAACACGAACACTGAAGCTTTCTTT. It specifies CASSGNTNTEAFF.

This chain uses TRBV29-1 with TRBJ2-7; D remains unclear. The CDR3 runs 13 residues. Germline CDR1 SQVTM, CDR2 ANQGSEA. With 6 bases removed from V and 1 base from J, the gap between germline ends came to 13 bases. CDR3 amino acids: CSVLWTDSYEQYF. The CDR3, as DNA: TGCAGCGTCCTTTGGACGGATTCCTACGAGCAGTACTTC.

This rearrangement joins TRBV10-3 to TRBJ1-2; 8 bases fit TRBD1. The V gene's germline CDR1 is ENHRY and CDR2 SYGVKD. J lost 4 bases, V lost 4 bases, and 5 bases had no gene match. The CDR3 extends over 14 amino acids. The CDR3 region has the DNA TGTGCCATCAGTGGGACAGGGAAGGCCTATGGCTACACCTTC. Protein product: CAISGTGKAYGYTF.

The genes are TRBV18 and TRBJ2-2, with D perhaps being TRBD1 or TRBD2 (6 bases each). Germline CDR1 is KGHSH and CDR2 is LQKENI. V gave up 3 bases and J gave up 0 bases, with 11 bases separating them. The CDR3 loop spans 16 amino acids. For the CDR3, the DNA is TGTGCCAGCTCACCGATGGGGGGCGCGAACACCGGGGAGCTGTTTTTT. As protein: CASSPMGGANTGELFF. Together with reference TRBV18 and TRBJ2-2, the CDR3 gives the full variable domain: NAGVMQNPRHLVRRRGQEARLRCSPMKGHSHVYWYRQLPEEGLKFMVYLQKENIIDESGMPKERFSAEFPKEGPSILRIQQVVRGDSAAYFCASSPMGGANTGELFFGEGSRLTVL.

The chain employs TRBV5-4 and TRBJ1-1, with 8 bases aligning to TRBD1. CDR1 is SGHNT, CDR2 YYREEE, per germline (reference sequence). Unmatched junction bases numbered 6, after V lost 2 bases and J lost 9 bases. The CDR3 loop spans 13 amino acids. The DNA for the CDR3 is TGTGCCAGCAGCTTTTACGCAGGGGGCAAAGCTTTCTTT. This codes for CASSFYAGGKAFF.

The chain carries TRBV6-5 and TRBJ1-1; maybe TRBD1 (6 bases). Germline-derived CDR1 and CDR2 are MNHEY and SVGAGI. The CDR3 contains 14 residues. Trimming left V 2 bases short and J 1 base short, with 8 bases between. The CDR3 loop is CASSYDRKNTEAFF. DNA for the CDR3: TGTGCCAGCAGTTACGACAGGAAGAACACTGAAGCTTTCTTT.

V is TRBV2 and J is TRBJ2-7; 9 bases are a match to TRBD2. The CDR3 extends over 12 amino acids. Trimming cost V 10 bases and J 1 base; bases outside gene matches: 2. Germline V CDR1 and CDR2: SNHLY, FYNNEI. The CDR3 DNA is TGTGCCACGACTAGCGGATCCTACGAGCAGTACTTC. It codes for CATTSGSYEQYF. The entire variable domain, with the rest obtained from reference TRBV2 and TRBJ2-7, is as follows: EPEVTQTPSHQVTQMGQEVILRCVPISNHLYFYWYRQILGQKVEFLVSFYNNEISEKSEIFDDQFSVERPDGSNFTLKIRSTKLEDSAMYFCATTSGSYEQYFGPGTRLTVT.

The chain couples TRBV18 to TRBJ2-5; D is undetermined. Germline-derived CDR1 and CDR2 are KGHSH and LQKENI. Trimming took off 4 bases at V and 4 bases at J, with 13 bases between the two ends. There are 14 residues in the CDR3. The CDR3 is CASSQGRRPETQYF. CDR3 sequence (DNA): TGTGCCAGCTCACAAGGAAGGCGACCAGAGACCCAGTACTTC. Full variable domain (outside the CDR3, taken from reference TRBV18 and TRBJ2-5): NAGVMQNPRHLVRRRGQEARLRCSPMKGHSHVYWYRQLPEEGLKFMVYLQKENIIDESGMPKERFSAEFPKEGPSILRIQQVVRGDSAAYFCASSQGRRPETQYFGPGTRLLVL.